This T cell receptor beta chain emerged from a study of OX40 agonist ivuxolimab in advanced cancers. As for the study in general: Prior anti-PD-1, anti-PD-L1 or anti-CTLA-4 therapy did not bar entry, and less than 50% had some. Broader study findings: The CD4+ and CD8+ T cells in the blood had expanded clonally by week 6 at 0.1 to 3.0 mg/kg. Expanded clones belonging to CD8+ T cells outnumbered, on average, those of CD4+.

Sequencing used immunoSEQ multiplex PCR; TCRdb keeps in-frame clones, though not all of them. The profile covers around 80,000 clones, with approximately 89% appearing a single time and around 0.19% taken by the ten largest. A remark on this clone: Its antigen is not identified.

The clonotype comes from an adult with an advanced solid tumor such as melanoma, head and neck, liver or kidney cancer. The sequenced sample was CD4+ or CD8+ T cells sorted from blood, obtained in a trial of the OX40 agonist ivuxolimab.

This CDR3 reads CSVRRSLLYEQYF. The CDR3 DNA reads as TGCAGCGTTAGGCGGAGCCTACTCTACGAGCAGTACTTC. This sequence joins TRBV29-1 and TRBJ2-7; D not resolved. The CDR3 loop spans 13 amino acids. Trimming pared 5 bases from V and 3 bases from J, leaving 14 bases between. Germline CDR1 SQVTM, CDR2 ANQGSEA.